The rows below give T cell receptor beta chains drawn from one sample of a study of T cell responses to AZD1222 COVID-19 vaccine. Clones were sequenced by immunoSEQ multiplex PCR, and TCRdb holds only the in-frame ones, with some missing. The sample consists of about 120,000 clones, 91% of them appearing once. The specimen comprised peripheral blood, sampled on day 0 of AZD1222 vaccination. The receptors were gathered from an adult in good health. Both conserved end residues are part of each CDR3. The D gene is left open where the match is weak. Some rows have no size entry. The others give once, few or many, or a class for an expanded clone.

v_call	d_call	cdr3_length	j_call	clone_size	cdr3_aa	cdr3_nt
TRBV19	TRBD2	14	TRBJ2-5	.	CASSPSGSEETQYF	TGTGCCAGTAGCCCTAGCGGGAGCGAAGAGACCCAGTACTTC
TRBV14	.	16	TRBJ2-7	.	CASSPPGSRTVYEQYF	TGTGCCAGCAGCCCCCCAGGTAGCCGAACCGTGTACGAGCAGTACTTC
TRBV19	.	15	TRBJ1-4	.	CASSIEAGRNEKLFF	TGTGCCAGTAGTATAGAAGCAGGGCGCAATGAAAAACTGTTTTTT
TRBV3-1/TRBV3-2	TRBD1	15	TRBJ1-4	.	CASSHGQGRSEKLFF	TGTGCCAGCAGCCATGGACAGGGTAGAAGTGAAAAACTGTTTTTT
TRBV6-1	.	17	TRBJ1-5	.	CASSGPGTTSHNQPQHF	TGTGCCAGCAGTGGGCCGGGTACGACAAGCCACAATCAGCCCCAGCATTTT
TRBV7-9	.	14	TRBJ1-1	.	CASSLDLGVGEAFF	TGTGCCAGCAGCTTAGACCTAGGTGTGGGTGAAGCTTTCTTT
TRBV6-1	.	13	TRBJ1-5	.	CASSEARNQPQHF	TGTGCCAGCAGTGAAGCGCGCAATCAGCCCCAGCATTTT
TRBV11-2	.	19	TRBJ1-1	.	CASSPKHGGGLTKNTEAFF	TGTGCCAGCAGCCCAAAGCACGGGGGGGGCCTTACAAAAAACACTGAAGCTTTCTTT
TRBV12-3/TRBV12-4	.	12	TRBJ2-7	.	CASSIISGEQYF	TGTGCCAGCAGTATCATATCGGGCGAGCAGTACTTC
TRBV24-1	TRBD2	14	TRBJ2-5	once	CATSDHTSEETQYF	TGTGCCACCAGTGACCATACTAGCGAAGAGACCCAGTACTTC
TRBV5-5	.	16	TRBJ1-6	.	CASSLSWESYNSPLHF	TGTGCCAGCAGCTTATCTTGGGAATCCTATAATTCACCCCTCCACTTT
TRBV6-5	.	15	TRBJ1-1	.	CASSYSGQYNTEAFF	TGTGCCAGCAGTTACTCGGGCCAGTATAACACTGAAGCTTTCTTT
TRBV11-3	.	15	TRBJ1-1	few	CASSLPLLRCTEAFF	TGTGCCAGCAGCCTTCCCCTCCTTCGCTGCACTGAAGCTTTCTTT
TRBV2	.	15	TRBJ1-5	.	CASSGERTSNQPQHF	TGTGCCAGCAGTGGGGAACGGACATCAAATCAGCCCCAGCATTTT
TRBV18	TRBD2	13	TRBJ2-1	.	CASSPGTSGEQFF	TGTGCCAGCTCACCCGGGACTAGCGGTGAGCAGTTCTTC
TRBV29-1	.	14	TRBJ1-2	.	CSVEDRGEDYGYTF	TGCAGCGTTGAAGATCGAGGGGAGGACTATGGCTACACCTTC
TRBV12-3/TRBV12-4	.	13	TRBJ2-1	.	CASSLQGENEQFF	TGTGCCAGCAGTTTACAGGGAGAGAATGAGCAGTTCTTC
TRBV28	.	15	TRBJ2-1	.	CASRYRGRGHNEQFF	TGTGCCAGCAGATATCGGGGCCGAGGGCACAATGAGCAGTTCTTC
TRBV6-5	.	15	TRBJ2-2	few	CASSYTGQYTGELFF	TGTGCCAGCAGTTACACCGGACAGTACACCGGGGAGCTGTTTTTT
TRBV4-1	.	12	TRBJ1-6	.	CASSQDGLVTHF	TGCGCCAGCAGCCAAGATGGCCTAGTTACCCACTTT
TRBV29-1	TRBD1	13	TRBJ1-1	.	CSGRQGMNTEAFF	TGCAGCGGTAGACAGGGCATGAACACTGAAGCTTTCTTT
TRBV6-4	.	13	TRBJ1-2	.	CASSDRDGYGYTF	TGTGCCAGCAGTGACAGGGACGGGTATGGCTACACCTTC
TRBV18	.	13	TRBJ1-2	.	CASSPDQGSGYTF	TGTGCCAGCTCACCCGATCAGGGTTCTGGTTACACCTTC
TRBV7-6	TRBD1	11	TRBJ1-1	.	CASSLTGEAFF	TGTGCCAGCAGCTTGACAGGGGAAGCTTTCTTT
TRBV9	.	14	TRBJ1-1	.	CASSPPVGAGEAFF	TGTGCCAGCAGCCCGCCGGTAGGGGCGGGTGAAGCTTTCTTT
TRBV30	.	17	TRBJ2-3	.	CAWSAYPSSSSTDTQYF	TGTGCCTGGAGTGCTTACCCATCGTCGTCTAGCACAGATACGCAGTATTTT
TRBV19	.	15	TRBJ1-3	.	CASSMGGIIENTIYF	TGTGCCAGTAGTATGGGGGGTATCATCGAAAACACCATATATTTT
TRBV6-1	TRBD1	14	TRBJ1-1	.	CASSEIGDRGKGFF	TGTGCCAGCAGTGAAATCGGGGACAGGGGAAAGGGTTTCTTT
TRBV12-5	.	13	TRBJ1-5	.	CASGGGIGEPQHF	TGTGCTAGTGGGGGCGGGATTGGGGAGCCCCAGCATTTT
TRBV28	.	11	TRBJ2-1	.	CASGRRVEQFF	TGTGCCAGCGGCAGGAGGGTAGAGCAGTTCTTC
TRBV7-8	TRBD1	16	TRBJ1-3	.	CASSLETGNGGNTIYF	TGTGCCAGCAGCTTAGAGACAGGGAACGGAGGAAACACCATATATTTT
TRBV12-5	.	14	TRBJ2-3	.	CASGLVGSKNTQYF	TGTGCTAGTGGTTTAGTCGGGAGTAAAAATACGCAGTATTTT
TRBV27	.	16	TRBJ1-6	.	CASSLLGPPYNSPLHF	TGTGCCAGCAGTTTATTGGGGCCTCCATATAATTCACCCCTCCACTTT
TRBV10-1	TRBD1	14	TRBJ1-4	.	CASSGFGTGNQLFF	TGCGCCAGCAGCGGGTTCGGGACAGGCAACCAACTGTTTTTT
TRBV9	TRBD2	16	TRBJ2-7	.	CASSVGTPRETYEQYF	TGTGCCAGCAGCGTAGGAACACCGCGGGAGACTTACGAGCAGTACTTC
TRBV11-3	TRBD1	15	TRBJ1-1	.	CASRLTGARDTEAFF	TGTGCCAGCAGGCTGACAGGGGCGAGGGACACTGAAGCTTTCTTT
TRBV18	.	14	TRBJ1-2	.	CASSPGYNNYGYTF	TGTGCCAGCTCACCAGGGTATAATAACTATGGCTACACCTTC
TRBV13	.	20	TRBJ1-2	.	CASSSFIPRGTEEANYGYTF	TGTGCCAGCAGCTCCTTTATCCCTAGAGGGACGGAAGAAGCTAACTATGGCTACACCTTC
TRBV19	.	13	TRBJ1-1	.	CASSLTMNTEAFF	TGTGCCAGTAGTTTAACAATGAACACTGAAGCTTTCTTT
TRBV6-5	.	14	TRBJ2-7	.	CASRGHSGTYEQYF	TGTGCCAGCAGGGGCCACTCCGGTACCTACGAGCAGTACTTC
TRBV7-3	TRBD1	14	TRBJ1-1	.	CASSLGGLNTEAFF	TGTGCCAGCAGCCTAGGGGGCCTGAACACTGAAGCTTTCTTT
TRBV5-1	TRBD1	11	TRBJ1-2	.	CASSPGQGLTF	TGCGCCAGCAGCCCGGGACAGGGACTCACCTTC